Described below is a single T cell receptor beta chain sequence and its context. Its antigen is not known. An even split of each subset's genomic DNA across several immunoSEQ plates was performed. Sequencing used immunoSEQ multiplex PCR; TCRdb keeps in-frame clones, though not all of them. There are 1.5 million to 2.5 million clones in the sample; less than 95% occur only once, and 0.95% to 1.5% lies in the top ten. Naive CD8 cells lacked CD45RO, underwent positive selection for CCR7 and left out terminally differentiated effector memory CD45RA+ cells. The data are from a study of shared clonotypes between healthy human individuals. General study points: The rarefaction results pointed to incomplete sorted-subset sequencing despite large depth. Generation probability values for non-shared clonotypes were lower than those for clonotypes shared by all four donors.

The CDR3 consists of 16 residues. Trimming cost V 1 base and J 4 bases; bases outside gene matches: 6. The germline gives CDR1 MGHRA, CDR2 YSYEKL. The clonotype was recovered from a man younger than 30 in good health. The sample taken for sequencing was naive CD8+ T cells sorted from blood. The J gene is TRBJ2-7, the V gene TRBV4-1; 11 bases are shared with TRBD1. This chain's CDR3 is CASSQGTGGGLYEQYF. The CDR3 DNA sequence: TGCGCCAGCAGCCAAGGGACAGGGGGCGGTTTATACGAGCAGTACTTC.